A selection of T cell receptor beta chains follows, all from one sample in a study of T cells in Graves' hyperthyroidism and ophthalmopathy. One entry per CDR3 protein results from TCRdb running MiXCR on the multiplex PCR reads. Of about 640,000 distinct CDR3 sequences listed, around 21% were seen once; the top ten hold 30% to 40%. The sequencing input was blood. The receptors derive from a young man with Graves' ophthalmopathy. Each CDR3 is given with its conserved first and last residue. D genes are given only for firm matches. Size is stated for part of the rows, as once, few or many counts, or as a class when the clone is expanded.

>TRBJ2-1|NA|few|TRBV25-1
TGTGCCAGCAGTGAAGCGCCCTACAATGAGCAGTTCTTC
CASSEAPYNEQFF
>TRBJ1-2|NA|NA|TRBV5-6
TGTGCCAGCAGCTGGGCGGGGAGGGGGGCTGGCTACACCTTC
CASSWAGRGAGYTF
>TRBJ2-1|TRBD1|NA|TRBV6-1
TGTGCCAGCATCCAGACTGGGACAGGGCTCTACAATGAGCAGTTCTTC
CASIQTGTGLYNEQFF
>TRBJ2-5|TRBD2|NA|TRBV6-2/TRBV6-3
TGTGCCAGCAGTGGCCAACTAGCGGGAGCGGAGACCCAGTACTTC
CASSGQLAGAETQYF
>TRBJ1-5|NA|NA|TRBV15
TGTGCCACCAGAGTAGGCGGGGAGGGTCAGCCCCAGCATTTT
CATRVGGEGQPQHF
>TRBJ2-1|TRBD2|NA|TRBV7-2
TGTGCCAGCAGCCAGACTAGCGGGAGTGGCTCCTACAATGAGCAGTTCTTC
CASSQTSGSGSYNEQFF
>TRBJ2-1|TRBD2|NA|TRBV27
TGTGCCAGCAGTTCACTAGCGGGAGTTGGTGAGCAGTTCTTC
CASSSLAGVGEQFF
>TRBJ1-5|TRBD1|NA|TRBV6-1
TGTGCCAGCACTATGACTTTTGGGACAGGGGAACAGCCCCAGCATTTT
CASTMTFGTGEQPQHF
>TRBJ2-7|NA|few|TRBV6-1
TGTGCGGCAGGCCGCTACGAGCAGTACTTC
CAAGRYEQYF
>TRBJ2-1|TRBD2|many|TRBV11-3
TGTGCCAGCGCGGGGAAGGGACTAGTTCACAATGAGCAGTTCTTC
CASAGKGLVHNEQFF
>TRBJ2-5|NA|few|TRBV12-3/TRBV12-4
TGTGCCAGCAGTCCCGACAATTCAGAGACCCAGTACTTC
CASSPDNSETQYF
>TRBJ2-1|TRBD2|NA|TRBV29-1
TGCAGCGTTGATGGTAGCGGGAGTATCTCCTACAATGAGCAGTTCTTC
CSVDGSGSISYNEQFF
>TRBJ1-2|TRBD1|NA|TRBV5-1
TGCGCCAGCAGCAAGGAAGGGACAGGGGTAGGTCGCTACACCTTC
CASSKEGTGVGRYTF
>TRBJ1-1|TRBD1|few|TRBV20-1
TGCAGTGAACTGGGACAGAGGAACACTGAAGCTTTCTTT
CSELGQRNTEAFF
>TRBJ2-7|TRBD2|many|TRBV7-2
TGTGCCAGCAGCTTTAGCGGGAGTTGGCAGTACTTC
CASSFSGSWQYF
>TRBJ2-1|NA|many|TRBV7-3
TGTGCCAGCAGCGCCTGGGTGGCGAGAGGCCGTGGCAATGAGCAGTTCTTC
CASSAWVARGRGNEQFF
>TRBJ1-2|TRBD1|many|TRBV3-1
TGTGCCAGCAGCCAAAGAGGGGGACAGATCAACTATGGCTACACCTTC
CASSQRGGQINYGYTF
>TRBJ1-5|NA|many|TRBV20-1
TGCAGTGCTAGAACAGATAGCAATCAGCCCCAGCATTTT
CSARTDSNQPQHF
>TRBJ2-5|TRBD1|many|TRBV11-2
TGTGCCAGCAGCTTAATGACAGGGGAAGAGACCCAGTACTTC
CASSLMTGEETQYF
>TRBJ2-5|TRBD2|few|TRBV6-1
TGTGCCAGCAGTGAATCTTTAGCGGGGTCCAGGACCCAGTACTTC
CASSESLAGSRTQYF